The 21 T cell receptor beta chains below come from one sample, sequenced in a study of blood T cell repertoires in COVID-19. Repertoires were generated with immunoSEQ multiplex PCR, while TCRdb's copy carries only in-frame clones and drops some. The sample has 40,000 to 45,000 clones; over 90% are singletons. Specimen: peripheral blood. These receptors all come from a human donor in a cohort sampled during active COVID-19.

This clone was counted a single time. This chain uses TRBV4-1 with TRBJ1-5; D unclear. CDR1 MGHRA and CDR2 YSYEKL come from the germline V gene. This CDR3 spans 18 amino acids. V was shortened by 3 bases and J by 3 bases, with 21 bases between the two germline ends. The CDR3 sequence is CASSHGRAGVSINQPQHF. The DNA for the CDR3 is TGCGCCAGCAGCCACGGCCGGGCCGGGGTGAGCATCAATCAGCCCCAGCATTTT.

The chain is built from TRBV9 and TRBJ2-3; possibly TRBD2 for D (5 bases). V dropped 5 bases and J dropped 9 bases, with 13 bases sitting between them. This CDR3 has 12 amino acids. Germline lookup yields CDR1 SGDLS and CDR2 YYNGEE. The CDR3 region is CASREDHATQYF. As DNA, the CDR3 is TGTGCCAGCAGGGAGGACCACGCAACGCAGTATTTT.

The genes are TRBV5-1 and TRBJ2-3, with D possibly matching TRBD1 (6 bases). CDR3 length equals 17 residues. The V gene lost 4 bases and the J gene lost 4 bases, with 22 bases spanning the gap. Germline V CDR1 and CDR2: SGHRS, YFSETQ. CDR3 amino acids: CASSGVTGQDNPDTQYF. In DNA form, the CDR3 reads TGCGCCAGCAGCGGGGTAACGGGACAAGATAACCCAGATACGCAGTATTTT.

This chain connects TRBV4-2 to TRBJ2-1; 8 positions agree with TRBD1. Trimming removed 1 base from V and 6 bases from J; junction bases left unmatched: 11. Germline-derived CDR1 and CDR2 are LGHNA and YNFKEQ. CDR3 length: 17 residues. CDR3 in amino acids: CASSQGEGRGLSNEQFF. CDR3 nucleotide sequence: TGTGCCAGCAGCCAAGGCGAGGGCAGGGGGCTCTCCAATGAGCAGTTCTTC.

Only one count was recorded for this clone. CDR3 bases: TGTGCCAGCAGTTACGCGGGATCCTATGGCTACACCTTC. Translation gives CASSYAGSYGYTF. This chain links TRBV6-5 with TRBJ1-2; D remains unclear. Trimming took 2 bases from V and 4 from J, leaving 8 bases between them. CDR3 size: 13 residues. Germline V gives CDR1 MNHEY, CDR2 SVGAGI.

The rearrangement uses TRBV7-9 and TRBJ1-4, with no clear D. The V end was cut by 5 bases, the J end by 0 bases, with 13 bases between. The length of the CDR3 is 16 residues. The V gene's germline CDR1 is SEHNR and CDR2 FQNEAQ (reference sequence). CDR3 amino acids: CASSITLAATNEKLFF. The CDR3 DNA reads TGTGCCAGCAGCATAACATTGGCGGCAACTAATGAAAAACTGTTTTTT.

This clone was picked up a small number of times. The chain carries TRBV7-9 and TRBJ2-2, with D perhaps matching TRBD2 (6 bases). Trimming took 5 bases from V and 2 from J, leaving 9 bases between them. Germline loops: CDR1 SEHNR, CDR2 FQNEAQ (reference sequence). The CDR3 consists of 14 residues. Here the CDR3 reads CASSVSGNTGELFF. In nucleotides, the CDR3 is TGTGCCAGCAGCGTTAGCGGAAACACCGGGGAGCTGTTTTTT.

This clone was seen a handful of times. The chain couples TRBV9 to TRBJ2-2; D call uncertain. V gave up 4 bases and J gave up 1 base, with 17 bases separating them. Germline assignment: CDR1 SGDLS and CDR2 YYNGEE. The CDR3 contains 17 residues. The CDR3 DNA is TGTGCCAGCAGCCCGTTTCTAGGTCGATTGAACACCGGGGAGCTGTTTTTT. Translated: CASSPFLGRLNTGELFF. The full variable domain, rest sourced from reference TRBV9 and TRBJ2-2, is DSGVTQTPKHLITATGQRVTLRCSPRSGDLSVYWYQQSLDQGLQFLIQYYNGEERAKGNILERFSAQQFPDLHSELNLSSLELGDSALYFCASSPFLGRLNTGELFFGEGSRLTVL.

V usage is TRBV28 and J usage is TRBJ2-7; 8 bases are a match to TRBD2. The CDR3 has 14 amino acids. V lost 3 bases to trimming and J lost 6 bases; unmatched junction nucleotides: 7. Germline CDR1 is MDHEN and CDR2 is SYDVKM. The CDR3 DNA reads as TGTGCCAGCAGTTTGTCGGGGGGGCAGGGCGAGCAGTACTTC. Protein sequence: CASSLSGGQGEQYF.

CDR3: CASSPHRGLAGGETQYF. The CDR3 DNA sequence: TGTGCCAGCAGCCCCCACCGGGGACTAGCGGGAGGAGAGACCCAGTACTTC. The chain joins TRBV14 to TRBJ2-5, with 15 bases lining up with TRBD2. The CDR3 covers 17 residues. Germline CDR1 is SGHDN and CDR2 is FVKESK. The junction had 7 bases not matched to a gene; V was cut back by 4 bases and J by 4 bases.

V is TRBV10-3 and J is TRBJ2-1; 8 bases are shared with TRBD2. The germline V gene encodes CDR1 ENHRY and CDR2 SYGVKD. This CDR3 contains 16 residues. V shed 4 bases, J shed 5 bases, and the junction held 10 bases outside the gene matches. CDR3: CAISARVSGSDNEQFF. In nucleotides, the CDR3 is TGTGCCATCAGTGCCAGGGTCAGCGGGAGCGACAATGAGCAGTTCTTC.

This clone came up a few times. V gene TRBV6-1 combines with J gene TRBJ2-3; a weak D match, TRBD2 (5 bases). Trimming took off 1 base at V and 7 bases at J, with 6 bases between the two ends. The CDR3 is 12 residues long. Looked up from germline, CDR1 is MNHNS and CDR2 is SASEGT. CDR3 region: CASSEGEYTQYF. The CDR3 bases are TGTGCCAGCAGTGAAGGGGAGTATACGCAGTATTTT.

The V call is TRBV11-2, the J call TRBJ1-2; D is unresolved. Germline V lookup: CDR1 SGHAT, CDR2 FQNNGV. The V gene lost 4 bases and the J gene lost 4 bases, with 4 bases spanning the gap. The CDR3 is made up of 11 amino acids. The CDR3 loop is CASSYGYGYTF. The DNA for the CDR3 is TGTGCCAGCAGCTACGGCTATGGCTACACCTTC.

The chain combines TRBV4-2 with TRBJ1-1; the match to TRBD1 covers 7 bases. The germline V gene encodes CDR1 LGHNA and CDR2 YNFKEQ. V gave up 2 bases and J gave up 5 bases; unmatched junction bases: 14. The CDR3 extends over 17 amino acids. This chain's CDR3 is CASSQQNRGGWRTEAFF. CDR3 DNA sequence: TGTGCCAGCAGCCAACAGAACAGGGGCGGGTGGAGAACTGAAGCTTTCTTT.

V usage is TRBV2 and J usage is TRBJ2-3, with 9 bases lining up with TRBD2. The germline V gene has CDR1 SNHLY and CDR2 FYNNEI. Trimming removed 5 bases from V and 2 bases from J; junction bases left unmatched: 8. The length of the CDR3 is 16 residues. DNA for the CDR3: TGTGCCAGCAGTTTCAACGCGGGAGGGACCACAGATACGCAGTATTTT. Translating gives CASSFNAGGTTDTQYF.

This clone is categorized as medium-sized. This chain connects TRBV6-1 to TRBJ2-5; 8 bases agree with TRBD2. The CDR3 is 16 amino acids. J lost 3 bases, V lost 1 base, and 7 bases had no gene match. Germline V gives CDR1 MNHNS, CDR2 SASEGT. CDR3 sequence (DNA): TGTGCCAGCAGTGAAGTAGCGGGACGGGGGGAAGAGACCCAGTACTTC. Translating gives CASSEVAGRGEETQYF.

The rearrangement uses TRBV28 and TRBJ1-4; maybe TRBD1 (6 bases). Germline V gene lookup returns CDR1 MDHEN and CDR2 SYDVKM. V was cut by 5 bases and J by 8 bases, with 15 bases left in between. There are 14 residues in the CDR3. CDR3 DNA: TGTGCCAGCAGTGCCGGGACACAGATAGAAAAACTGTTTTTT. Amino acids: CASSAGTQIEKLFF.

This chain connects TRBV5-1 to TRBJ1-1; 8 nucleotides match TRBD1. The CDR3 is 16 residues long. CDR1 SGHRS and CDR2 YFSETQ come from the germline V gene. The V segment lost 0 bases and the J segment 2 bases; nucleotides outside the gene matches: 6. DNA for the CDR3: TGCGCCAGCAGCTTGGATCAGGGGGCACTTAACACTGAAGCTTTCTTT. Residues: CASSLDQGALNTEAFF.

This chain links TRBV12-3 or TRBV12-4 with TRBJ2-7, with TRBD2 as a possible D gene (6 bases). The CDR3 has 11 residues. Trimming shortened V by 5 bases and J by 9 bases, and 11 bases separated the two germline ends. This CDR3 reads CASSPGLLQYF. The CDR3 coding sequence is TGTGCCAGCAGTCCCGGACTACTGCAGTACTTC.

The chain employs TRBV6-2 or TRBV6-3 and TRBJ2-7, with a weak D call TRBD2 (6 bases). Germline assignment: CDR1 MNHEY and CDR2 SVGEGT. Trimming took off 1 base at V and 6 bases at J, with 10 bases between the two ends. The length of the CDR3 is 13 residues. The CDR3: CASSYFNGGEQYF. In DNA, the CDR3 is TGTGCCAGCAGTTACTTCAACGGGGGCGAGCAGTACTTC.

This chain joins TRBV29-1 and TRBJ2-1; 7 bases line up with TRBD1. V was pared by 3 bases and J by 1 base, with 3 bases of the junction left unmatched. The germline V gene encodes CDR1 SQVTM and CDR2 ANQGSEA. The CDR3 has 14 amino acids. The CDR3 DNA reads TGCAGCGTTGAGGGACAGAATTCCTACAATGAGCAGTTCTTC. Its translation is CSVEGQNSYNEQFF.